This TCR beta chain emerged from a study of T-cell reconstitution after alpha-beta-depleted transplantation in children. The length of the CDR3 is 16 residues. In its sample, this clonotype was seen a few times. TCRbeta library construction was performed incorporating unique molecular identifiers. Using its own MiXCR run on the PCR reads, TCRdb lists one record per CDR3 protein. This table holds approximately 520,000 distinct CDR3 sequences, about 31% found once. The sequenced sample was PBMCs from the stem cell graft donor, obtained from the stem cell graft. The chain joins TRBV21-1 to TRBJ2-1. TRBV21-1 is described as a pseudogene. The TCR originated in a human donor who donated a stem cell graft to a child with aplastic anemia. The CDR3 region is CASSKVENAQPNEQFF. The DNA for the CDR3 is TGTGCCAGCAGCAAAGTAGAGAATGCCCAACCCAATGAGCAGTTCTTC.